The present T cell receptor (beta chain) was sequenced within a study of tumor-infiltrating lymphocytes in primary liver carcinoma. Germline V lookup: CDR1 MDHEN, CDR2 SYDVKM. The V segment lost 5 bases and the J segment 3 bases; nucleotides outside the gene matches: 4. This CDR3 is 14 amino acids long. On this clonotype: Its target is not known. A read error may be the cause here, since a much bigger clone is one base away.

The investigators made TCR beta cDNA from about 500 ng total RNA, using a constant-region primer. Three nested multiplex PCR rounds, a slightly modified ARM-PCR, produced the libraries for TCR beta. A C-beta reverse primer was combined with TRBV1-TRBV30 forward primers in the first two PCR rounds, and each round had around 10 cycles. TCRdb itself ran the multiplex PCR reads through MiXCR, one entry per CDR3 protein. The table shows 95,000 to 150,000 distinct CDR3 sequences, with around 65% occurring only once. Study conclusions and caveats: Tumor region pairs overlapped more than did tumor-adjacent and tumor-blood pairs.

RNA and DNA were co-extracted from 20-30 mg of unsorted bulk tissue. Each participant had primary liver carcinoma, and surgical resection was the treatment. This TCR derives from a woman aged 55-75 years with primary liver carcinoma and hepatitis B virus infection. The V and J genes are TRBV28 and TRBJ1-5, with TRBD1 matching over 7 bases. Sequencing was done on a sample of tumor-adjacent normal liver tissue. The CDR3 region is CASSTTGVNQPQHF. The CDR3 bases are TGTGCCAGCAGTACTACAGGGGTCAATCAGCCCCAGCATTTT. Filled out from reference TRBV28 and TRBJ1-5, the complete variable domain reads DVKVTQSSRYLVKRTGEKVFLECVQDMDHENMFWYRQDPGLGLRLIYFSYDVKMKEKGDIPEGYSVSREKKERFSLILESASTNQTSMYLCASSTTGVNQPQHFGDGTRLSIL.